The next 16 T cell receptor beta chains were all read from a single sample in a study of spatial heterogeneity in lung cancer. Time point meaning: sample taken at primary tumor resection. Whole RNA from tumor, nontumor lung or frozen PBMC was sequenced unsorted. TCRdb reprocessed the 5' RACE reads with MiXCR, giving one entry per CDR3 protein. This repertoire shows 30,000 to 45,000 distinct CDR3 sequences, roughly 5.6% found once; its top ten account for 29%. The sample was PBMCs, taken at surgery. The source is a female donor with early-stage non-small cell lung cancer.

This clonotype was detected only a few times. This chain's CDR3 is CASSLDPGRVYNEQFF. The CDR3 DNA reads TGTGCCAGCAGCTTAGATCCCGGGAGGGTCTACAATGAGCAGTTCTTC. V and J are TRBV7-9 and TRBJ2-1; 8 bases match TRBD2. Looked up from germline, CDR1 is SEHNR and CDR2 is FQNEAQ (reference sequence). The V gene end was trimmed by 1 base and the J gene end by 3 bases; junction bases not matched to a gene: 5. The CDR3 is 16 amino acids.

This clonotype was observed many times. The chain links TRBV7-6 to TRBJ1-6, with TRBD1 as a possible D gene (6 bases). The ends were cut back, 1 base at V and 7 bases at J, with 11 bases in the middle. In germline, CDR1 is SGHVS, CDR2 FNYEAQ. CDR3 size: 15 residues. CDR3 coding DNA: TGTGCCAGCAGCTTAGAGCACAGGGCGAATTCACCCCTCCACTTT. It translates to CASSLEHRANSPLHF.

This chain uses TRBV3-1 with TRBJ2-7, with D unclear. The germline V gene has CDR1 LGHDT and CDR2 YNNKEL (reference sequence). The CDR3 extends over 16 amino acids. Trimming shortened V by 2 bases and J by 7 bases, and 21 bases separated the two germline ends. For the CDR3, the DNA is TGTGCCAGCAGCCAACGGCCCGGCTGGGAAGTGCGGGAGCAGTACTTC. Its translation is CASSQRPGWEVREQYF.

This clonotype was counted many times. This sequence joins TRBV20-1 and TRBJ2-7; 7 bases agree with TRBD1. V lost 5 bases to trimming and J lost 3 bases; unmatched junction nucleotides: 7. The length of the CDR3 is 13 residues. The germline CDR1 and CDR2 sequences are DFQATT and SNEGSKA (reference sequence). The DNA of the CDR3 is TGCAGTGCTGATCCGGGACAGAACTACGAGCAGTACTTC. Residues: CSADPGQNYEQYF.

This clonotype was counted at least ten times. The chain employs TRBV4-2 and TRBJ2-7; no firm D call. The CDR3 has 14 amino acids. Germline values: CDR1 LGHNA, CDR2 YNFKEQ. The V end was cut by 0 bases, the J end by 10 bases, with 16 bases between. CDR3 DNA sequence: TGTGCCAGCAGCCAAGATAGCCTGGCTTATGAACAGTACTTC. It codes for CASSQDSLAYEQYF.

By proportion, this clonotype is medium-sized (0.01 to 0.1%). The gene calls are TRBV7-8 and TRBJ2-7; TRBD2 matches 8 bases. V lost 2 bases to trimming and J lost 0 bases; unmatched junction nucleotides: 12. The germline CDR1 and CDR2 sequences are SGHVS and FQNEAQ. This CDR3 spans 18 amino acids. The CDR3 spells CASSLPTFALAVSYEQYF. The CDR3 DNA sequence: TGTGCCAGCAGCTTACCGACCTTCGCACTAGCGGTCTCCTACGAGCAGTACTTC.

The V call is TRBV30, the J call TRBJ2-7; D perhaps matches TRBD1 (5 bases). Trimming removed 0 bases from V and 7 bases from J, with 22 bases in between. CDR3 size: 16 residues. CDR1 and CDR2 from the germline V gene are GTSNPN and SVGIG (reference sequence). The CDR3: CAWSVWGRVLSCEQYF. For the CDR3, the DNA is TGTGCCTGGAGTGTATGGGGCCGGGTCCTGTCCTGTGAGCAGTACTTC. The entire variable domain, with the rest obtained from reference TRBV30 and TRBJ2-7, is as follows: SQTIHQWPATLVQPVGSPLSLECTVEGTSNPNLYWYRQAAGRGLQLLFYSVGIGQISSEVPQNLSASRPQDRQFILSSKKLLLSDSGFYLCAWSVWGRVLSCEQYFGPGTRLTVT.

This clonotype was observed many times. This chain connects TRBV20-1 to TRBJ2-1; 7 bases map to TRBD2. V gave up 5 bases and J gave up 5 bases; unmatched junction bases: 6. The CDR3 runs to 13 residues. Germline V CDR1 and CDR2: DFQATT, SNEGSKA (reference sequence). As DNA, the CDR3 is TGCAGTGCTCAGAAGGGAGGGGACAATGAGCAGTTCTTC. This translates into CSAQKGGDNEQFF.

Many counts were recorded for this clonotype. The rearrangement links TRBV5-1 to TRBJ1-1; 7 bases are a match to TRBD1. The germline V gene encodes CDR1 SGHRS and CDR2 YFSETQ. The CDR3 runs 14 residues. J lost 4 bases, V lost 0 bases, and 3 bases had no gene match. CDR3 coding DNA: TGCGCCAGCAGCTTGGCAGGGGGAGGCACTGAAGCTTTCTTT. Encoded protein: CASSLAGGGTEAFF.

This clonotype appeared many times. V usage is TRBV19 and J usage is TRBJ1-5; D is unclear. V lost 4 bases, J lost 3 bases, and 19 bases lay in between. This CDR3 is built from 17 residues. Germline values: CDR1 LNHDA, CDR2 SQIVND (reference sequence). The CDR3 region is CASSTLIGLGPNQPQHF. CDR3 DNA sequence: TGTGCCAGTAGTACCCTAATTGGACTCGGCCCCAATCAGCCCCAGCATTTT.

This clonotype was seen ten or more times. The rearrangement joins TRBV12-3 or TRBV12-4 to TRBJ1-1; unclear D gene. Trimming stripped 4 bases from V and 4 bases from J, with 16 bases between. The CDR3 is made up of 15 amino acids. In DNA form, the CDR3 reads TGTGCCAGCAGTTCGGGATTCCCGTCGGGCACTGAAGCTTTCTTT. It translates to CASSSGFPSGTEAFF.

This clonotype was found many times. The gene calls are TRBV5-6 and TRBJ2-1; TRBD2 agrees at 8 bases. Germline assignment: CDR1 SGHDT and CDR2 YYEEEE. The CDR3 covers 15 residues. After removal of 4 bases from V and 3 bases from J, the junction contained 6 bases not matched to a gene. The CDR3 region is CASSPVLADYNEQFF. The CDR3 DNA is TGTGCCAGCAGCCCTGTACTAGCGGACTACAATGAGCAGTTCTTC.

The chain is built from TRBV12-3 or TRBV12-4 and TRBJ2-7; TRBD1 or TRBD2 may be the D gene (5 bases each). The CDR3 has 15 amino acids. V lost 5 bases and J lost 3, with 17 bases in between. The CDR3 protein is CASSPHGTLLYEQYF. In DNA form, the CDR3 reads TGTGCCAGCAGTCCGCACGGGACCCTTCTCTACGAGCAGTACTTC.

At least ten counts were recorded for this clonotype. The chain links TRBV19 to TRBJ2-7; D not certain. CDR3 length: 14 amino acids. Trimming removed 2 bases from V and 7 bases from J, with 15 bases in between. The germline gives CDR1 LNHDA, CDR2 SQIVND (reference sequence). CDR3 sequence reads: CASSISGRAKEQYF. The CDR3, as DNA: TGTGCCAGTAGTATATCAGGCCGGGCCAAGGAGCAGTACTTC. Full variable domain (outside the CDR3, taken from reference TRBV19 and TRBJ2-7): DGGITQSPKYLFRKEGQNVTLSCEQNLNHDAMYWYRQDPGQGLRLIYYSQIVNDFQKGDIAEGYSVSREKKESFPLTVTSAQKNPTAFYLCASSISGRAKEQYFGPGTRLTVT.

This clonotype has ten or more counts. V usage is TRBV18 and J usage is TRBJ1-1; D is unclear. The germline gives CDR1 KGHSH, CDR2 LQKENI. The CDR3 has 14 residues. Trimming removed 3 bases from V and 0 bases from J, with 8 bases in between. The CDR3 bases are TGTGCCAGCTCACCGTTAGCGGTGAACACTGAAGCTTTCTTT. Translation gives CASSPLAVNTEAFF.

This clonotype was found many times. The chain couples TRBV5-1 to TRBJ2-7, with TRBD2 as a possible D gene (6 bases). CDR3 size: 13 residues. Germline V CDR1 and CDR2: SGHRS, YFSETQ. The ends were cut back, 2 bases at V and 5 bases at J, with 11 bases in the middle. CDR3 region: CASSFGPGDEQYF. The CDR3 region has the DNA TGCGCCAGCAGCTTTGGCCCGGGGGACGAGCAGTACTTC.